The present entry profiles one TCR beta chain with its context. Its matching antigen is unknown. Time point described: week 35, safety follow-up. The study gave 300 ug of mutant IDH1 20-mer peptide per vaccine dose, with topical imiquimod. With 4 bases clipped from V and 12 bases from J, the junction kept 9 bases outside the gene matches. Germline V CDR1 and CDR2: SGHTA, FQGNSA. This CDR3 contains 14 residues. The record originates from a study of a mutant IDH1 vaccine in newly diagnosed glioma. Study background: V12 corresponded to week 35 and V13 to week 47.

Some clones are missing from TCRdb's copy, which holds only in-frame ones; the method was immunoSEQ multiplex PCR. The data show approximately 50,000 clones, with about 90% seen just once and over 1.5% held by the top ten. The V and J genes are TRBV7-2 and TRBJ2-7; TRBD2 matches 13 bases. The clonotype comes from a middle-aged man with glioma. This specimen consisted of PBMCs, obtained from a glioma patient whose treatment included an IDH1 peptide vaccine. CDR3 amino acids: CASSSLTSGRGVYF. In DNA form, the CDR3 reads TGTGCCAGCAGCTCGCTAACTAGCGGGAGGGGGGTGTACTTC. The whole variable domain, remainder taken from reference TRBV7-2 and TRBJ2-7, is GAGVSQSPSNKVTEKGKDVELRCDPISGHTALYWYRQSLGQGLEFLIYFQGNSAPDKSGLPSDRFSAERTGGSVSTLTIQRTQQEDSAVYLCASSSLTSGRGVYFGPGTRLTVT.